The present T cell receptor beta chain was sequenced within a study of vaccination and CD4 T cells after COVID-19. Looking at the study overall: Four females and six males made up the convalescents, with two Hispanic.

As for treatment: roughly 10-day PBMC culture with coronavirus spike peptide pools or control peptides (ViraFEST assay). The V gene's germline CDR1 is LNHDA and CDR2 SQIVND (reference sequence). Trimming stripped 8 bases from V and 4 bases from J, with 26 bases between. The CDR3 is 17 amino acids. With respect to this clonotype: Its antigen remains unknown.

Sequencing of the DNA from cultured CD4+ T cells was carried out with the Oncomine TCR Beta short-read assay. TCRdb reprocessed the PCR reads via MiXCR and lists one record per CDR3 protein. This table holds approximately 3,200 distinct CDR3 sequences, 79% found once. This clonotype originated in a human donor who had recovered from COVID-19. The rearrangement links TRBV19 to TRBJ1-2; possibly TRBD1 for D (6 bases). The sample was CD4+ T cells from blood, cultured in vitro. CDR3 amino acids: CASYTGGRRGTLYGYTF. The CDR3 DNA sequence: TGTGCCAGTTATACCGGGGGAAGGAGGGGGACCCTCTATGGCTACACCTTC.